Shown below are 7 T cell receptor beta chains from a single sample sequenced in a study of spatial heterogeneity in lung cancer. TCRdb analysed the 5' RACE reads with MiXCR anew, one entry per CDR3 protein. The repertoire holds a few thousand distinct CDR3 sequences, with around 20% as singletons. Documented time point: sample taken at primary tumor resection. Whole RNA obtained from tumor, nontumor lung or frozen PBMC underwent sequencing without sorting. Source: PBMCs, taken at surgery. These receptors were taken from a male donor with early-stage non-small cell lung cancer.

About this clonotype: A clone one base away is much larger, so this may be a read error. The CDR3 does not close with the conserved phenylalanine or tryptophan, likely indicating a read error. The chain combines TRBV2 with TRBJ2-3; 9 bases align to TRBD2. Germline V gene data show CDR1 as SNHLY and CDR2 as FYNNEI. The V segment lost 7 bases and the J segment 0 bases; nucleotides outside the gene matches: 8. The CDR3 is made up of 16 amino acids. The CDR3 DNA sequence: TGTGCCAGCACCCCGGGACTAGCCGCTAGCACAGATACGCAGTATTCT. Amino acids: CASTPGLAASTDTQYS.

With regard to this clonotype: This may come from a read error, since a much larger clone is one base off. The rearrangement links TRBV6-5 to TRBJ2-2; D possibly corresponds to TRBD1 (5 bases). V was pared by 5 bases and J by 6 bases, with 16 bases between. The CDR3 runs to 15 residues. CDR1 and CDR2 (germline): MNHEY, SVGAGI. The CDR3 nucleotides are TGTGCCAGCAGTGGGGCCGGGCCTCGAGCCGGGGAGCTGTTTTTT. As protein: CASSGAGPRAGELFF.

This clonotype was detected ten times or more. J is TRBJ1-2 and V is TRBV2, with 7 bases that match TRBD1. The CDR3 spans 13 residues. In germline, CDR1 is SNHLY, CDR2 FYNNEI. V dropped 6 bases and J dropped 4; count of bases not matched to a gene: 5. CDR3 in DNA: TGTGCCAGCAGCGGGGACAGCGTCTATGGCTACACCTTC. Amino acid sequence: CASSGDSVYGYTF.

This clonotype was seen a few times. In DNA form, the CDR3 reads TGCAGTGCTAGAGGGTCACTAGGACCCTTAGATACGCAGTATTTT. It translates to CSARGSLGPLDTQYF. The rearrangement joins TRBV20-1 to TRBJ2-3, with a weak D call TRBD2 (5 bases). Trimming took off 1 base at V and 5 bases at J, with 16 bases between the two ends. The CDR3 is made up of 15 amino acids. The V gene's germline CDR1 is DFQATT and CDR2 SNEGSKA (reference sequence).

The J gene is TRBJ1-4, the V gene TRBV5-5, with 8 bases that match TRBD1. Germline V gene lookup returns CDR1 SGHKS and CDR2 YYEKEE (reference sequence). The CDR3 totals 15 residues. The V and J ends lost 0 bases and 8 bases, in that order; junction bases with no gene match: 6. The CDR3 DNA follows: TGTGCCAGCAGCTTGGATGGACAGGGCGGGGAAAAACTGTTTTTT. The encoded protein is CASSLDGQGGEKLFF.

This rearrangement joins TRBV6-5 to TRBJ2-5; a weak D match, TRBD2 (5 bases). Per the germline V gene, CDR1 is MNHEY and CDR2 is SVGAGI. CDR3 length: 14 residues. V was pared by 2 bases and J by 7 bases, with 14 bases between. The DNA for the CDR3 is TGTGCCAGCAGTTACGTGGTGGGAGCGGCGACCCAGTACTTC. Protein: CASSYVVGAATQYF.

This clonotype was seen many times. In DNA form, the CDR3 reads TGTGCCAGCAGCTCTGGGACTAGCGGCTCCTACGAGCAGTACTTC. This translates into CASSSGTSGSYEQYF. This sequence joins TRBV7-6 and TRBJ2-7; the match to TRBD2 covers 11 bases. The CDR3 is 15 residues long. Per the germline V gene, CDR1 is SGHVS and CDR2 is FNYEAQ. V trimming: 4 bases; J trimming: 0 bases; junction bases outside the gene matches: 2.